The rows below give T cell receptor beta chains drawn from one sample of a study of OX40 agonist ivuxolimab in advanced cancers. Sequenced by immunoSEQ multiplex PCR; TCRdb stores in-frame clones only, minus some. Among about 59,000 clones listed, under 90% were seen once. Here the sequenced sample was CD4+ or CD8+ T cells sorted from blood, taken in a trial of the OX40 agonist ivuxolimab. The origin of the receptors is an adult with an advanced solid tumor such as melanoma, head and neck, liver or kidney cancer. Both conserved end residues are part of each CDR3. The D gene is left open where the match is weak. Clone size is not always given. Where it is, it says once, few, many or a class for expanded clones.

V: TRBV28; J: TRBJ2-3; D: NA; size: NA; DNA: TGTGCCAGCAGTTTAAATGACTGGAAGAGCACAGATACGCAGTATTTT; CDR3: CASSLNDWKSTDTQYF
V: TRBV28; J: TRBJ2-1; D: TRBD2; size: NA; DNA: TGTGCCAGCAGTTTACTACAGCGGGAGGGGCATGAGCAGTTCTTC; CDR3: CASSLLQREGHEQFF
V: TRBV28; J: TRBJ1-3; D: NA; size: NA; DNA: TGTGCCAGCAGTTCCCCACGGGGGGGGAGGGGAAACACCATATATTTT; CDR3: CASSSPRGGRGNTIYF
V: TRBV10-3; J: TRBJ2-7; D: TRBD1; size: few; DNA: TGTGCCATCAGTCAAGGTGAAGGGGGCGCTGGGCAGTACTTC; CDR3: CAISQGEGGAGQYF
V: TRBV11-2; J: TRBJ2-1; D: TRBD2; size: NA; DNA: TGTGCCAGCAGCTTAGCTAGCGGGTATGAGCAGTTCTTC; CDR3: CASSLASGYEQFF
V: TRBV5-1; J: TRBJ1-1; D: TRBD1; size: NA; DNA: TGCGCCAGCAGCTTGAACCATGGGACAGGAGACACTGAAGCTTTCTTT; CDR3: CASSLNHGTGDTEAFF
V: TRBV30; J: TRBJ2-3; D: NA; size: NA; DNA: TGTGCCTGGGTAGACGTTTATACGCAGTATTTT; CDR3: CAWVDVYTQYF
V: TRBV29-1; J: TRBJ1-1; D: NA; size: once; DNA: TGCAGCGTTCTGATGGAGTTGGTGGACACTGAAGCTTTCTTT; CDR3: CSVLMELVDTEAFF
V: TRBV18; J: TRBJ1-6; D: TRBD1; size: NA; DNA: TGTGCCAGCTCACCGACCGGGTCGGCAGGGGGATCACCCCTCCACTTT; CDR3: CASSPTGSAGGSPLHF
V: TRBV6-1; J: TRBJ2-5; D: NA; size: NA; DNA: TGTGCCAGCAGTGCCCGGGCTCAAGAGACCCAGTACTTC; CDR3: CASSARAQETQYF
V: TRBV9; J: TRBJ1-2; D: NA; size: once; DNA: TGTGCCAGCAGCGCCGTCGGAAGCTCTTATGGCTACACCTTC; CDR3: CASSAVGSSYGYTF
V: TRBV7-8; J: TRBJ2-2; D: NA; size: NA; DNA: TGTGCCAGCAGCCCGAACACCGGGGAGCTGTTTTTT; CDR3: CASSPNTGELFF
V: TRBV6-6; J: TRBJ2-7; D: TRBD2; size: once; DNA: TGTGCCAGCAGAACTTATTTTAGCGGGGCCTACGAGCAGTACTTC; CDR3: CASRTYFSGAYEQYF
V: TRBV6-1; J: TRBJ2-7; D: NA; size: NA; DNA: TGTGCCAGCAGCATCGACAGATCTTACGAGCAGTACTTC; CDR3: CASSIDRSYEQYF
V: TRBV28; J: TRBJ1-4; D: NA; size: NA; DNA: TGTGCCAGCAGTTCAACTTCGCGTCCTAATGAAAAACTGTTTTTT; CDR3: CASSSTSRPNEKLFF
V: TRBV6-1; J: TRBJ2-3; D: NA; size: NA; DNA: TGTGCCAGCAGTAATAAACTAGTTGGCACAGATACGCAGTATTTT; CDR3: CASSNKLVGTDTQYF
V: TRBV4-1; J: TRBJ1-2; D: NA; size: few; DNA: TGCGCCAGCAGCCAGGTTTGGCAGGGCTATGGCTACACCTTC; CDR3: CASSQVWQGYGYTF
V: TRBV5-4; J: TRBJ2-3; D: TRBD1; size: NA; DNA: TGTGCCAGCAGCTCCTCGACAGGGCCAAGCACAGATACGCAGTATTTT; CDR3: CASSSSTGPSTDTQYF
V: TRBV19; J: TRBJ2-1; D: TRBD1; size: NA; DNA: TGTGCCAGTAGTGGGGACAGCTTAAAATCCTACAATGAGCAGTTCTTC; CDR3: CASSGDSLKSYNEQFF
V: TRBV5-1; J: TRBJ2-2; D: NA; size: NA; DNA: TGCGCCAGCAGCTTGGCCGGGGGTTCCGGGGAGCTGTTTTTT; CDR3: CASSLAGGSGELFF
V: TRBV6-1; J: TRBJ2-1; D: NA; size: medium-sized; DNA: TGTGCCAGCAGTGTCTGGGGCAGACTTAATGAGCAGTTCTTC; CDR3: CASSVWGRLNEQFF
V: TRBV5-6; J: TRBJ1-3; D: NA; size: NA; DNA: TGTGCCAGCAGCTTGGCGGTGGGCGGTGGAAACACCATATATTTT; CDR3: CASSLAVGGGNTIYF
V: TRBV18; J: TRBJ2-3; D: TRBD2; size: NA; DNA: TGTGCCAGCTCACCCCCTGGACTAGGGAGTGATACGCAGTATTTT; CDR3: CASSPPGLGSDTQYF
V: TRBV2; J: TRBJ2-2; D: NA; size: NA; DNA: TGTGCCAGCAGTGAGACATACAACACCGGGGAGCTGTTTTTT; CDR3: CASSETYNTGELFF
V: TRBV28; J: TRBJ2-1; D: NA; size: NA; DNA: TGTGCCGGCGGACTGGCTGGCGGTACCTACAATGAGCAGTTCTTC; CDR3: CAGGLAGGTYNEQFF
V: TRBV12-5; J: TRBJ2-1; D: NA; size: NA; DNA: TGTGCTAGTGGTTTGGTAGATGGGGCATACAATGAGCAGTTCTTC; CDR3: CASGLVDGAYNEQFF
V: TRBV29-1; J: TRBJ1-1; D: NA; size: NA; DNA: TGCAGCGTTGATGGTATATCCATGAACACTGAAGCTTTCTTT; CDR3: CSVDGISMNTEAFF
V: TRBV30; J: TRBJ1-3; D: NA; size: NA; DNA: TGTGCCTGGAAGGGGCAGGGCGGACCTGGAAACACCATATATTTT; CDR3: CAWKGQGGPGNTIYF
V: TRBV5-6; J: TRBJ2-1; D: TRBD2; size: few; DNA: TGTGCCAGCAGCTTTCTTGCGGGAGGAGATTTGTCCTACAATGAGCAGTTCTTC; CDR3: CASSFLAGGDLSYNEQFF
V: TRBV30; J: TRBJ1-5; D: TRBD1; size: NA; DNA: TGTGCCTGGAGCGAGGGGGCAGTTAGCAATCAGCCCCAGCATTTT; CDR3: CAWSEGAVSNQPQHF
V: TRBV4-2; J: TRBJ2-7; D: TRBD2; size: NA; DNA: TGTGCCAGCAGCCAAGATTTGGCTAGCGGTCGGTATACCCCCTACGAGCAGTACTTC; CDR3: CASSQDLASGRYTPYEQYF
V: TRBV6-1; J: TRBJ2-3; D: NA; size: NA; DNA: TGTGCCAGCAGTGAGGCCGGTTCTAGCACAGATACGCAGTATTTT; CDR3: CASSEAGSSTDTQYF
V: TRBV6-1; J: TRBJ2-7; D: TRBD1; size: once; DNA: TGTGCCAGCAGCACCAGACAGGGGACCTACGAGCAGTACTTC; CDR3: CASSTRQGTYEQYF
V: TRBV2; J: TRBJ2-7; D: NA; size: NA; DNA: TGTGCCAGCAGTGACTCTTGGACAACCTCCTACGAGCAGTACTTC; CDR3: CASSDSWTTSYEQYF
V: TRBV5-1; J: TRBJ2-3; D: NA; size: NA; DNA: TGCGCCAGCAGCTTGGGAGCCCGCACAGATACGCAGTATTTT; CDR3: CASSLGARTDTQYF
V: TRBV14; J: TRBJ2-1; D: TRBD2; size: NA; DNA: TGTGCCAGCAGCCAAGCTCGGACTAGGAATGAGCAGTTCTTC; CDR3: CASSQARTRNEQFF
V: TRBV10-3; J: TRBJ2-1; D: NA; size: once; DNA: TGTGCCATCAGTGAGTCGGGGGATCCCTACAATGAGCAGTTCTTC; CDR3: CAISESGDPYNEQFF
V: TRBV19; J: TRBJ1-1; D: NA; size: NA; DNA: TGTGCCAGTAGTATAAGGGCAGCCCAGGCACGAATCCCGACTGAAGCTTTCTTT; CDR3: CASSIRAAQARIPTEAFF
V: TRBV5-4; J: TRBJ2-3; D: NA; size: NA; DNA: TGTGCCAGCAGCTTGGGAGGAAGTTCAGATACGCAGTATTTT; CDR3: CASSLGGSSDTQYF
V: TRBV28; J: TRBJ2-1; D: NA; size: NA; DNA: TGTGCCAGCATGGAGGGGGGAGATGGCGATGAGCAGTTCTTC; CDR3: CASMEGGDGDEQFF
V: TRBV5-5; J: TRBJ1-4; D: NA; size: NA; DNA: TGTGCCAGCAGCTTGGGCGGGTATACTAATGAAAAACTGTTTTTT; CDR3: CASSLGGYTNEKLFF
V: TRBV12-5; J: TRBJ2-1; D: TRBD2; size: NA; DNA: TGTGCTAGTGGTTTGGTAGCGGGAGGCCCCTACAATGAGCAGTTCTTC; CDR3: CASGLVAGGPYNEQFF
V: TRBV12-1; J: TRBJ1-5; D: NA; size: once; DNA: TGTGCCGTCGGCGGGAAGGGCCATCAGCCCCAGCATTTT; CDR3: CAVGGKGHQPQHF
V: TRBV7-9; J: TRBJ2-1; D: TRBD2; size: NA; DNA: TGTGCCAGCACCCAAAGGAGCGGGAGTTTGGATGAGCAGTTCTTC; CDR3: CASTQRSGSLDEQFF
V: TRBV21-1; J: TRBJ1-2; D: NA; size: NA; DNA: TGTGCCAGCAGCGACGATGGGGGGTTCGGCTATGGCTACACCTTC; CDR3: CASSDDGGFGYGYTF